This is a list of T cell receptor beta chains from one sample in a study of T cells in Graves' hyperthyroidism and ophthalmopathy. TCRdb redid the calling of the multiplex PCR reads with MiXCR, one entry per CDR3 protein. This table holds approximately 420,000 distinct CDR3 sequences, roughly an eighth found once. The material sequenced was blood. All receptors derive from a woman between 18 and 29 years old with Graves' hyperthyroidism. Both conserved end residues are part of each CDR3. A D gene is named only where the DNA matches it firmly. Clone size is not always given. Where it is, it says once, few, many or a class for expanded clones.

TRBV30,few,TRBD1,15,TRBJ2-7,CAWSARTGVVYEQYF,TGTGCCTGGAGTGCCCGGACAGGGGTTGTCTACGAGCAGTACTTC
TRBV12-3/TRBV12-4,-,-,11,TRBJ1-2,CASGQSYGYTF,TGTGCCAGCGGACAGAGCTATGGCTACACCTTC
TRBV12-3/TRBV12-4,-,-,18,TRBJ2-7,CASSLSARTSRYSYEQYF,TGTGCCAGCAGTCTCTCCGCCAGGACTTCAAGGTACTCCTACGAGCAGTACTTC
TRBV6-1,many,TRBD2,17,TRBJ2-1,CASSFLPAGGPGNEQFF,TGTGCCAGCAGTTTCCTACCAGCGGGAGGGCCGGGCAATGAGCAGTTCTTC
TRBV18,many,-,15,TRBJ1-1,CASSPQQGGGTEAFF,TGTGCCAGCTCACCACAACAGGGAGGAGGCACTGAAGCTTTCTTT
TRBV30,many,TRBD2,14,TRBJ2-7,CAWSGAGFSYEQYF,TGTGCCTGGAGTGGAGCGGGATTCTCCTACGAGCAGTACTTC
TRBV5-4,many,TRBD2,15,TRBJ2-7,CASSPSAGVSYEQYF,TGTGCCAGCAGCCCCTCAGCGGGAGTTTCCTACGAGCAGTACTTC
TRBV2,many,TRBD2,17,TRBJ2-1,CASSERFSGSPYNEQFF,TGTGCCAGCAGTGAAAGATTTAGCGGGTCTCCCTACAATGAGCAGTTCTTC
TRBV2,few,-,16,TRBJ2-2,CASSGDSGYSTGELFF,TGTGCCAGCTCGGGGGATAGCGGTTATTCCACCGGGGAGCTGTTTTTT
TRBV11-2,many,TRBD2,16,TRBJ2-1,CASSPMTSGIHNEQFF,TGTGCCAGCAGCCCGATGACTAGCGGGATACACAATGAGCAGTTCTTC
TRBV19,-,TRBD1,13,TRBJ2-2,CATRDRNTGELFF,TGTGCCACACGGGACAGGAACACCGGGGAGCTGTTTTTT
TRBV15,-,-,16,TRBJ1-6,CATSREVGSYNSPLHF,TGTGCCACCAGCAGAGAGGTTGGCTCCTATAATTCACCCCTCCACTTT
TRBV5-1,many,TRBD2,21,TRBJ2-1,CASSPTGTSGSGGSSYNEQFF,TGCGCCAGCAGTCCGACCGGGACTAGCGGGAGTGGGGGGAGCTCCTACAATGAGCAGTTCTTC
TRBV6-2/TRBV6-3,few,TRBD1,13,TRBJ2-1,CASTDRRQGEQFF,TGTGCCAGCACCGACCGTCGACAGGGTGAGCAGTTCTTC
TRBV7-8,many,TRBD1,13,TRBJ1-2,CASSWDRDYGYTF,TGTGCCAGCAGCTGGGACAGGGACTATGGCTACACCTTC
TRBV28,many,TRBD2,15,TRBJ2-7,CAIQRVVSGSYEQYF,TGTGCCATTCAGCGGGTGGTTAGCGGGAGTTACGAGCAGTACTTC
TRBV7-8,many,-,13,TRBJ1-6,CATGGSYNSPLHF,TGTGCCACGGGAGGGTCCTATAATTCACCCCTCCACTTT
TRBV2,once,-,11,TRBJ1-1,CARFRDTEAFF,TGTGCCAGGTTCAGGGACACTGAAGCTTTCTTT
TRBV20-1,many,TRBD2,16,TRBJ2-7,CSARGIVPGLAYEQYF,TGCAGTGCTAGGGGGATTGTACCGGGACTAGCCTACGAGCAGTACTTC
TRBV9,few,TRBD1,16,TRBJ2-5,CASSVTNRGLEETQYF,TGTGCCAGCAGCGTAACGAACAGGGGGCTCGAAGAGACCCAGTACTTC
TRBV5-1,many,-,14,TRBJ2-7,CASSFRGEVYEQYF,TGCGCCAGCAGCTTCAGGGGGGAAGTCTACGAGCAGTACTTC
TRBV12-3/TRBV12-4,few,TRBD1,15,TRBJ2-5,CASSGDRGWSETQYF,TGTGCCAGCAGTGGGGACAGGGGGTGGTCGGAGACCCAGTACTTC
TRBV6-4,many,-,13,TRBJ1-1,CASSDRYDTEAFF,TGTGCCAGCAGTGACAGGTACGACACTGAAGCTTTCTTT
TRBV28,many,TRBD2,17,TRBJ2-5,CASSLGGLAGGQETQYF,TGTGCCAGCAGTTTGGGGGGACTAGCGGGAGGGCAAGAGACCCAGTACTTC
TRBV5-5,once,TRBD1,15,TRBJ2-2,CASSSGQGWVGELFF,TGTGCCAGCAGCTCGGGACAGGGTTGGGTCGGGGAGCTGTTTTTT
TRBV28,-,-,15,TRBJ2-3,CASSFIVSVTDTQYF,TGTGCCAGCAGTTTTATCGTTTCGGTGACAGATACGCAGTATTTT
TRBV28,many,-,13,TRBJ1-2,CASSLAILYGYTF,TGTGCCAGCAGTTTAGCGATCCTCTATGGCTACACCTTC
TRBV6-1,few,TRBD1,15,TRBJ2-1,CASSELRDRDNEQFF,TGTGCCAGCAGTGAACTTCGGGACAGGGACAATGAGCAGTTCTTC
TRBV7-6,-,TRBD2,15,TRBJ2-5,CASSVAGAIQETQYF,TGTGCCAGCAGCGTAGCGGGAGCAATCCAAGAGACCCAGTACTTC
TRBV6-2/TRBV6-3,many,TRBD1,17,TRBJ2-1,CASSYSGQGGLYNEQFF,TGTGCCAGCAGTTACTCCGGACAGGGGGGCCTCTACAATGAGCAGTTCTTC
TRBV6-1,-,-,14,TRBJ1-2,CASSGTGPREGYTF,TGTGCCAGCAGTGGGACTGGGCCAAGGGAGGGCTACACCTTC
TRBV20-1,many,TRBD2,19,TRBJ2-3,CSARGFGGLAGGGTDTQYF,TGCAGTGCTAGAGGATTCGGGGGACTAGCGGGAGGGGGCACAGATACGCAGTATTTT
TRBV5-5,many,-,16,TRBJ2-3,CASSQPTSAYTDTQYF,TGTGCCAGCAGCCAACCGACGAGCGCTTACACAGATACGCAGTATTTT